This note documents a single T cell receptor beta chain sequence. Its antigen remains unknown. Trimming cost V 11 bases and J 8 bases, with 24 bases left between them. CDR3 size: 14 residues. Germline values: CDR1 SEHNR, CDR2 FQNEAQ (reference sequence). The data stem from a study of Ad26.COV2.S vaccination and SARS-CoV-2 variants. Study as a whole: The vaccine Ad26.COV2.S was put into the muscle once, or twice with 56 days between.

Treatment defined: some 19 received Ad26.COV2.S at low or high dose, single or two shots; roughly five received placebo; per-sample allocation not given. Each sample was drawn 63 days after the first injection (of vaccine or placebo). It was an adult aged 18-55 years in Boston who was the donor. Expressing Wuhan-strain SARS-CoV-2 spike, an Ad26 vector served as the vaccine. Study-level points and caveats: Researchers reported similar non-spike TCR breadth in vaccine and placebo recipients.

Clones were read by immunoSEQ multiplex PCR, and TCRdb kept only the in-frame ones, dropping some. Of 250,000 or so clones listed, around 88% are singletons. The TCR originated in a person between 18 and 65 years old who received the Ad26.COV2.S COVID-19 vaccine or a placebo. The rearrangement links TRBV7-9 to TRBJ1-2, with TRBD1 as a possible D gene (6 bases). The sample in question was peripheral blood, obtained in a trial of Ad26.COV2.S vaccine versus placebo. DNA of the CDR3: TGTGCCGGCGAAAGTCTGGGACACCTAGAAGGCTACACCTTC. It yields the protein CAGESLGHLEGYTF.